This T cell receptor (beta chain) was sequenced during a study of spatial heterogeneity in lung cancer. In the study overall: Raw reads contained each unique TCR and UMI combination more than ten times on average.

In germline, CDR1 is MNHEY, CDR2 SVGEGT. The CDR3 has 13 amino acids. V shed 6 bases and J 2 bases; nucleotides not matched to a gene: 0. The time point: sample taken at primary tumor resection. Whole RNA, which was extracted from tumor, nontumor lung tissue or frozen PBMC, was sequenced without any cell sorting. Samples came from 70 to 80 TRACERx patients with untreated early-stage lung cancer. In its sample, this clonotype is medium-sized. Being off target in a library aimed at alpha chains, this beta chain has a size of little meaning. Every TCR cDNA molecule carried a tag that served as a unique molecular identifier. Using its own MiXCR run on the 5' RACE reads, TCRdb lists one record per CDR3 protein. The sample shows 9,500 to 14,000 distinct CDR3 sequences, roughly 4% of them seen only once.

V gene TRBV6-2 or TRBV6-3 combines with J gene TRBJ1-5, with TRBD1 matching 8 bases. The clonotype comes from a male donor with early-stage non-small cell lung cancer. The sequences come from normal lung tissue next to the tumor, collected at surgery. In nucleotides, the CDR3 is TGTGCCAGCAGGGACAGGGGCAATCAGCCCCAGCATTTT. The encoded protein is CASRDRGNQPQHF.